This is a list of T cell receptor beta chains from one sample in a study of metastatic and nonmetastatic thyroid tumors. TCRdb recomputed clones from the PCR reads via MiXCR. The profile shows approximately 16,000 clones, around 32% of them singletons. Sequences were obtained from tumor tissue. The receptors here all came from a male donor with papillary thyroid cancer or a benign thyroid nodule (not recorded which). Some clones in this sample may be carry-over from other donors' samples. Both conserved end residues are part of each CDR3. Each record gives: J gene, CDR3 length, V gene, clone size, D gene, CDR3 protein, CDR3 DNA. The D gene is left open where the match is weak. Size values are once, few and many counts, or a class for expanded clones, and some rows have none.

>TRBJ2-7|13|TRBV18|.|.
CASSAQGRYEQYF
TGTGCCAGCTCCGCACAGGGGAGGTACGAGCAGTACTTC
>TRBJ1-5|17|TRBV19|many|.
CASSIVGGGLGNQPQHF
TGTGCCAGTAGTATCGTAGGGGGAGGGCTTGGCAATCAGCCCCAGCATTTT
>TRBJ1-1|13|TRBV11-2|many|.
CASSPTYGTEAFF
TGTGCCAGCAGCCCGACATATGGCACTGAAGCTTTCTTT
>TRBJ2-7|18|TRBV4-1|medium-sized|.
CASSLYYPAGAPTYEQYF
TGCGCCAGCAGCCTCTACTATCCCGCGGGGGCCCCCACCTACGAGCAGTACTTC
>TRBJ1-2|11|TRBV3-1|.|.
CASRRGGGYTF
TGTGCCAGCAGACGAGGGGGTGGCTACACCTTC
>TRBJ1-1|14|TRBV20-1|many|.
CSARDDRMGTEAFF
TGCAGTGCTAGAGACGACAGGATGGGCACTGAAGCTTTCTTT
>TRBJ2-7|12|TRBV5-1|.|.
CASSLQGSEQYF
TGCGCCAGCAGCTTACAGGGATCCGAGCAGTACTTC
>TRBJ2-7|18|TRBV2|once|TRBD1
CASSLPVLGDRGTYEQYF
TGTGCCAGCTCTCTTCCCGTGCTAGGGGACAGAGGAACCTACGAGCAGTACTTC
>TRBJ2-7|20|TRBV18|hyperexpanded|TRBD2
CASSLKGGSGLAGPTYEQYF
TGTGCCAGCTCACTCAAAGGGGGGTCGGGACTAGCGGGACCTACCTACGAGCAGTACTTC
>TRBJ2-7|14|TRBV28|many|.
CASSFPGSSYEQYF
TGTGCCAGCAGTTTTCCGGGGAGCTCCTACGAGCAGTACTTC
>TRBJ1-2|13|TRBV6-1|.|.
CASSENGGYGYTF
TGTGCCAGCAGTGAAAACGGAGGGTATGGCTACACCTTC
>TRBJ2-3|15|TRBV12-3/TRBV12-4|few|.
CASSGRGTSTDTQYF
TGTGCCAGCAGTGGACGCGGGACTAGCACAGATACGCAGTATTTT
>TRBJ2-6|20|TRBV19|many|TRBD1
CASSTHILGQGAYGANVLTF
TGTGCCAGTAGTACACATATACTCGGACAGGGGGCTTATGGGGCCAACGTCCTGACTTTC
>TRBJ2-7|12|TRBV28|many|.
CASSLSTLEQYF
TGTGCCAGCAGTTTATCAACGCTGGAGCAGTACTTC
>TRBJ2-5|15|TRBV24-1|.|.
CATSDLQVGQETQYF
TGTGCCACCAGTGATTTGCAGGTGGGGCAAGAGACCCAGTACTTC
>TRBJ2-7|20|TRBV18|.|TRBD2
CASSLKGGSGLAGPPLEQYF
TGTGCCAGCTCACTCAAAGGGGGGTCGGGACTAGCGGGCCCTCCCCTCGAGCAGTACTTC
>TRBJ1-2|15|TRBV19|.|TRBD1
CASSIDLQGFRGYTF
TGTGCCAGTAGTATAGACTTACAGGGGTTTCGGGGCTACACCTTC
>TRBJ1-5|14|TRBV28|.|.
CASSTYSGLMPQHF
TGTGCCAGCAGTACATACAGCGGTCTGATGCCCCAGCATTTT
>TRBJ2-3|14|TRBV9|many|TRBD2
CASSVVSSGNTQYF
TGTGCCAGCAGCGTAGTATCGAGCGGGAATACGCAGTATTTT